Listed here are 30 T cell receptor beta chains from one sample, sequenced in a study of control samples from healthy donors and cancer patients. Produced via immunoSEQ multiplex PCR; TCRdb's table is partial and in-frame only. The data show over 50,000 clones, about 80% seen once. Sequenced sample: blood. The origin of the receptors is a man aged 70 or older in good health.

The chain links TRBV11-3 to TRBJ1-2; tentative D call: TRBD1 (5 bases). Looked up from germline, CDR1 is SGHNT and CDR2 is YENEEA. The CDR3 covers 13 residues. Trimming removed 2 bases from V and 11 bases from J, with 15 bases in between. The CDR3 sequence is CASSLFGTEYYTF. DNA of the CDR3: TGTGCCAGCAGCTTATTTGGGACCGAATATTACACCTTC.

CDR3 coding DNA: TGTGCCAGCAGCGTAGGACAGGGGTTTGTTGGAAACACCATATATTTT. This sequence encodes CASSVGQGFVGNTIYF. The V gene is TRBV9, the J gene TRBJ1-3; 8 bases align to TRBD1. Germline-derived CDR1 and CDR2 are SGDLS and YYNGEE. CDR3 length: 16 residues. After removal of 0 bases from V and 3 bases from J, the junction contained 5 bases not matched to a gene.

The V and J genes are TRBV6-1 and TRBJ2-7; D gene unclear. The CDR3 is 15 residues long. CDR1 and CDR2 from the germline V gene are MNHNS and SASEGT. V dropped 1 base and J dropped 2 bases, with 12 bases sitting between them. In DNA form, the CDR3 reads TGTGCCAGCAGTGAAGGTCGTCCGGATACCTACGAGCAGTACTTC. It yields the protein CASSEGRPDTYEQYF.

V usage is TRBV5-1 and J usage is TRBJ2-1; TRBD2 agrees at 9 bases. CDR1 is SGHRS and CDR2 is YFSETQ in the germline V gene. The CDR3 runs to 16 residues. The trim removed 5 bases at V and 9 bases at J, leaving 15 bases unmatched. CDR3: CASSPQVRGGAFEQFF. The CDR3 DNA follows: TGCGCCAGCAGTCCTCAGGTACGCGGGGGGGCCTTTGAGCAGTTCTTC.

This chain joins TRBV19 and TRBJ2-2, with D tentatively TRBD1 or TRBD2 (5 bases each). V lost 7 bases and J 0 bases, leaving 18 bases between the germline ends. The CDR3 runs 17 residues. Germline CDR1 and CDR2: LNHDA and SQIVND (reference sequence). CDR3 DNA sequence: TGTGCCAGTACCCCCGACCGGCGAGGGGCGAACACCGGGGAGCTGTTTTTT. Amino acids: CASTPDRRGANTGELFF. The entire variable domain, with the rest obtained from reference TRBV19 and TRBJ2-2, is as follows: DGGITQSPKYLFRKEGQNVTLSCEQNLNHDAMYWYRQDPGQGLRLIYYSQIVNDFQKGDIAEGYSVSREKKESFPLTVTSAQKNPTAFYLCASTPDRRGANTGELFFGEGSRLTVL.

The J gene is TRBJ2-7, the V gene TRBV20-1; D might be TRBD2 (6 bases). V was pared by 3 bases and J by 4 bases, with 16 bases between. This CDR3 has 14 residues. Germline loops: CDR1 DFQATT, CDR2 SNEGSKA (reference sequence). As DNA, the CDR3 is TGCAGTGCTAGTGCAGGGACTTATACTTACGAGCAGTACTTC. This encodes CSASAGTYTYEQYF.

V is TRBV3-1 (or the pseudogene TRBV3-2) and J is TRBJ2-7, with D tentatively TRBD1 or TRBD2 (6 bases each). Looked up from germline, CDR1 is LGHDT and CDR2 is YNNKEL (reference sequence). The V end was cut by 5 bases, the J end by 3 bases, with 20 bases between. The CDR3 runs to 16 residues. CDR3 DNA sequence: TGTGCCAGCAGCTACAAAGGGGGAGCGGGTGGCTACGAGCAGTACTTC. Its protein is CASSYKGGAGGYEQYF.

This sequence joins TRBV3-1 (or the pseudogene TRBV3-2) and TRBJ1-3; D ambiguous. Germline CDR1 LGHDT, CDR2 YNNKEL (reference sequence). Trimming pared 4 bases from V and 7 bases from J, leaving 8 bases between. The CDR3 totals 12 residues. CDR3 amino acids: CASSLTWNTIYF. The DNA of the CDR3 is TGTGCCAGCAGCCTGACTTGGAACACCATATATTTT.

V usage is TRBV7-2 and J usage is TRBJ1-6; D is possibly TRBD1 (5 bases). This CDR3 comprises 14 residues. V was clipped by 2 bases and J by 8 bases, with 10 bases between them. Per germline, CDR1 SGHTA and CDR2 FQGNSA. The CDR3 DNA reads as TGTGCCAGCAGCTTACAAGCGACAGATTCACCCCTCCACTTT. Protein: CASSLQATDSPLHF. Supplemented by reference TRBV7-2 and TRBJ1-6, the full variable domain reads GAGVSQSPSNKVTEKGKDVELRCDPISGHTALYWYRQSLGQGLEFLIYFQGNSAPDKSGLPSDRFSAERTGGSVSTLTIQRTQQEDSAVYLCASSLQATDSPLHFGNGTRLTVT.

The chain links TRBV5-1 to TRBJ2-3; 11 nucleotides line up with TRBD2. The CDR3 spans 16 residues. The germline gives CDR1 SGHRS, CDR2 YFSETQ. Trimming cost V 0 bases and J 6 bases; bases outside gene matches: 6. The CDR3 bases are TGCGCCAGCAGCTTGGAAGTAGCGGGAGGGGTGGATACGCAGTATTTT. Translating it yields CASSLEVAGGVDTQYF.

The rearrangement joins TRBV6-5 to TRBJ1-1; TRBD1 is a possible D gene (6 bases). The CDR3 is made up of 12 amino acids. Trimming removed 0 bases at V and 11 bases at J, with 10 bases between. From germline, CDR1 is MNHEY and CDR2 SVGAGI. The CDR3 DNA is TGTGCCAGCAGTTACTCTACAGGGCGCGCTTTCTTT. Translation gives CASSYSTGRAFF.

This chain uses TRBV2 with TRBJ1-4; D is undetermined. Germline CDR1 and CDR2: SNHLY and FYNNEI. The CDR3 totals 12 residues. Trimming removed 7 bases from V and 4 bases from J, with 7 bases in between. As DNA, the CDR3 is TGTGCCAGCAACCCACTTAATGAAAAACTGTTTTTT. Protein: CASNPLNEKLFF.

This clone was picked up one time. V is TRBV5-1 and J is TRBJ2-7; TRBD2 aligns across 7 bases. The germline CDR1 and CDR2 sequences are SGHRS and YFSETQ. There are 14 residues in the CDR3. The V segment lost 5 bases and the J segment 4 bases; nucleotides outside the gene matches: 9. In nucleotides, the CDR3 is TGCGCCAGCAGACCCTTAGGCGGGGGTTACGAGCAGTACTTC. It translates to CASRPLGGGYEQYF.

Concerning this clone itself: Other DNA sequences from this sample encode an identical CDR3 as well. This chain links TRBV7-6 with TRBJ2-2; 9 nucleotides match TRBD2. V shed 4 bases, J shed 6 bases, and the junction held 12 bases outside the gene matches. CDR3 length equals 17 residues. CDR1 and CDR2 from the germline V gene are SGHVS and FNYEAQ. CDR3 DNA: TGTGCCAGCAGCTCCTTCGGGGGCGGGGGGGCTCCCGGGGAGCTGTTTTTT. It encodes CASSSFGGGGAPGELFF. The full variable domain, completed using reference TRBV7-6 and TRBJ2-2, is GAGVSQSPRYKVTKRGQDVALRCDPISGHVSLYWYRQALGQGPEFLTYFNYEAQQDKSGLPNDRFSAERPEGSISTLTIQRTEQRDSAMYRCASSSFGGGGAPGELFFGEGSRLTVL.

The chain uses TRBV7-2 and TRBJ2-7, with D possibly TRBD1 on 5 matching bases. This CDR3 is 13 amino acids long. The V gene lost 4 bases and the J gene lost 5 bases, with 12 bases spanning the gap. Germline CDR1 reads SGHTA; CDR2 reads FQGNSA. The CDR3 DNA reads as TGTGCCAGCAGCTACGTCAAGGGGAACGAGCAGTACTTC. Residues: CASSYVKGNEQYF.

The genes are TRBV28 and TRBJ2-5; D perhaps matches TRBD2 (6 bases). The CDR3 is 13 residues long. V was clipped by 6 bases and J by 5 bases, with 13 bases between them. CDR1 MDHEN and CDR2 SYDVKM come from the germline V gene. DNA for the CDR3: TGTGCCAGCAGCCTAGGAGGGGTGGAGACCCAGTACTTC. It is translated as CASSLGGVETQYF.

The count of this clone is one. The J gene is TRBJ1-5, the V gene TRBV6-2 or TRBV6-3, with D hard to call. Germline-derived CDR1 and CDR2 are MNHEY and SVGEGT. V lost 3 bases to trimming and J lost 6 bases, with 12 bases between them. The CDR3 extends over 14 amino acids. The CDR3 coding sequence is TGTGCCAGCAGTTATCAACCCCGGTTTCAGCCCCAGCATTTT. This gives the protein CASSYQPRFQPQHF.

The CDR3 DNA reads TGTGCCAGCAGTTTTATCGGCAAAGGGAACAATGAGCAGTTCTTC. Translating it yields CASSFIGKGNNEQFF. The gene calls are TRBV28 and TRBJ2-1; D is unclear. This CDR3 spans 15 amino acids. V lost 3 bases, J lost 5 bases, and 14 bases lay in between. Germline values: CDR1 MDHEN, CDR2 SYDVKM.

This clone was observed a few times. The J gene is TRBJ1-4, the V gene TRBV5-5; no definite D call. CDR1 is SGHKS and CDR2 is YYEKEE in the germline V gene (reference sequence). Trimming took 0 bases from V and 8 from J, leaving 11 bases between them. The CDR3 extends over 14 amino acids. CDR3 coding DNA: TGTGCCAGCAGCTTGGGACATCTAGGAGAAAAACTGTTTTTT. Residues: CASSLGHLGEKLFF.

V gene TRBV24-1 combines with J gene TRBJ2-7; tentatively, D is TRBD2 (6 bases). The CDR3 runs to 13 residues. V was clipped by 9 bases and J by 6 bases, with 17 bases between them. The germline CDR1 and CDR2 sequences are KGHDR and SFDVKD. CDR3 coding DNA: TGTGCCACCGGACTGGGGGGACGCGGCGAGCAGTACTTC. As protein: CATGLGGRGEQYF.

The V and J genes are TRBV5-4 and TRBJ1-2; 10 nucleotides line up with TRBD1. The CDR3 runs 16 residues. Germline trimming cut 4 bases from V and 2 bases from J; bases unmatched to any gene: 8. Germline V CDR1 and CDR2: SGHNT, YYREEE (reference sequence). In DNA form, the CDR3 reads TGTGCCAGCAGCGCCCGACAGGGGGCCTCAAACTATGGCTACACCTTC. Residues: CASSARQGASNYGYTF.

The V gene is TRBV5-1, the J gene TRBJ1-1, with D possibly TRBD1 on 6 matching bases. Germline-derived CDR1 and CDR2 are SGHRS and YFSETQ. The CDR3 length is 14 residues. The V and J ends lost 0 bases and 6 bases respectively, with 12 bases between them. The CDR3 bases are TGCGCCAGCAGCTTGGCCGGGGGGCCGGCTGAAGCTTTCTTT. Its translation is CASSLAGGPAEAFF.

V gene TRBV24-1 combines with J gene TRBJ2-2, with TRBD2 matching 12 bases. J lost 5 bases, V lost 3 bases, and 9 bases had no gene match. This CDR3 is 18 amino acids long. Germline CDR1 reads KGHDR; CDR2 reads SFDVKD. As DNA, the CDR3 is TGTGCCACCAGTGATCAGACTAGCGGGGGTGTCAGAACCGGGGAGCTGTTTTTT. Protein: CATSDQTSGGVRTGELFF.

This clone has a handful of counts. At the DNA level, this CDR3 is encoded by other sequences in the same sample as well. The CDR3 is CASSQEKGGYEQYF. CDR3 bases: TGTGCCAGCAGCCAAGAGAAGGGGGGCTACGAGCAGTACTTC. The rearrangement uses TRBV4-2 and TRBJ2-7, with D possibly being TRBD1 or TRBD2 (6 bases each). V was shortened by 0 bases and J by 3 bases, with 9 bases between the two germline ends. Germline values: CDR1 LGHNA, CDR2 YNFKEQ. This CDR3 has 14 residues.

In its sample, this clone was seen a few times. The chain recombines TRBV14 with TRBJ1-4; tentatively, D is TRBD1 (5 bases). The CDR3 contains 13 residues. Trimming left V 1 base short and J 7 bases short, with 7 bases between. From germline, CDR1 is SGHDN and CDR2 FVKESK. The CDR3 here is CASSQGGPEKLFF. CDR3 in DNA: TGTGCCAGCAGCCAAGGGGGACCTGAAAAACTGTTTTTT.

The rearrangement uses TRBV5-1 and TRBJ2-1, with TRBD2 matching over 8 bases. Losses at the gene ends were 0 bases for V and 4 bases for J; bases not matched to a gene: 9. The CDR3 has 17 amino acids. Germline V gives CDR1 SGHRS, CDR2 YFSETQ. CDR3 DNA sequence: TGCGCCAGCAGCTTGGCCTTGGCGGGAGGTACTTACAATGAGCAGTTCTTC. This codes for CASSLALAGGTYNEQFF.

In this sample, this clone turned up once. The chain has TRBV24-1 and TRBJ1-2; D ambiguous. The CDR3 consists of 11 residues. Trimming took off 4 bases at V and 4 bases at J, with 3 bases between the two ends. In germline, CDR1 is KGHDR, CDR2 SFDVKD. The CDR3 reads CATSDGYGYTF. CDR3 bases: TGTGCCACCAGTGACGGCTATGGCTACACCTTC.

This sequence joins TRBV7-9 and TRBJ1-2; 9 bases are shared with TRBD1. V shed 4 bases, J shed 6 bases, and the junction held 6 bases outside the gene matches. Per germline, CDR1 SEHNR and CDR2 FQNEAQ (reference sequence). The CDR3 loop spans 14 amino acids. As DNA, the CDR3 is TGTGCCAGCAGCTCTTGGGACAGGGTCCATGGCTACACCTTC. It encodes CASSSWDRVHGYTF.

This clone was detected a few times. J is TRBJ2-3 and V is TRBV6-6, with TRBD2 identical over 9 bases. CDR1 is MNHNY, CDR2 SVGAGI, per germline (reference sequence). CDR3 size: 16 residues. With V trimmed by 5 bases and J by 4 bases, 10 bases remained unmatched. This chain's CDR3 is CASSPIGAGGSDTQYF. CDR3 nucleotides: TGTGCCAGCAGTCCCATTGGGGCGGGGGGGTCAGATACGCAGTATTTT.

J is TRBJ1-1 and V is TRBV11-2; D perhaps matches TRBD1 (6 bases). The V gene lost 5 bases and the J gene lost 1 base, with 8 bases spanning the gap. Germline CDR1 reads SGHAT; CDR2 reads FQNNGV. The CDR3 spans 13 residues. Here the CDR3 DNA reads TGTGCCAGCAGCATACAGGGGAACACTGAAGCTTTCTTT. Translated: CASSIQGNTEAFF.